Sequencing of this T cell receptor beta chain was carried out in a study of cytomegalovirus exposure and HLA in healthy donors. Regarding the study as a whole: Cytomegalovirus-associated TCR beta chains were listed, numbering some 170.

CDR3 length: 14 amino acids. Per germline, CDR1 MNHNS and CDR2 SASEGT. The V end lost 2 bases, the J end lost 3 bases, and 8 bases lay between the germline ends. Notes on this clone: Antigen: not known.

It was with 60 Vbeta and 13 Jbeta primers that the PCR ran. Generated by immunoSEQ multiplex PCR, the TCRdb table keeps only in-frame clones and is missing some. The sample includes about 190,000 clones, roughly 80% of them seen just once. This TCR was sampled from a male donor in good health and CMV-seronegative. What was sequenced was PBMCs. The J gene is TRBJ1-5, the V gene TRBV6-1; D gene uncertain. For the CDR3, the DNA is TGTGCCAGCAGTGAACTAGGTGCCAATCAGCCCCAGCATTTT. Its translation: CASSELGANQPQHF.